This is a list of T cell receptor beta chains from one sample in a study of T cells in Graves' hyperthyroidism and ophthalmopathy. TCRdb used MiXCR to reprocess the multiplex PCR reads, holding one entry per CDR3 protein. The repertoire holds about 360,000 distinct CDR3 sequences, with over 15% as singletons. Sequenced input: blood. The origin of the receptors is a woman aged 18-29 years with Graves' hyperthyroidism. The CDR3 runs from the conserved cysteine through the conserved F or W. Each record gives: J gene, clone size, D gene, V gene, CDR3 DNA, CDR3 protein. A D gene is named only where the DNA matches it firmly. Clone sizes are given selectively: once, few, many, or a class where the clone is expanded.

TRBJ2-5	many	-	TRBV6-1	TGTGCCAGTCAACGGTCGGAGACCCAGTACTTC	CASQRSETQYF
TRBJ1-2	many	-	TRBV6-1	TGTGCCAGCAGTGCCTGGGCGGAATACTATGGCTACACCTTC	CASSAWAEYYGYTF
TRBJ2-2	many	-	TRBV12-3/TRBV12-4	TGTGCCAGCAGTCCCCGAGCGGACGCCGGGGAGCTGTTTTTT	CASSPRADAGELFF
TRBJ1-1	-	-	TRBV5-8	TGTGCCAGCAGCGCCTCCGGGGCCCAGAACACTGAAGCTTTCTTT	CASSASGAQNTEAFF
TRBJ2-3	many	TRBD2	TRBV2	TGTGCCAGCAGTTGGAGTTTTAGCGGGGGGGCGCTGGCGGATACGCAGTATTTT	CASSWSFSGGALADTQYF
TRBJ2-7	-	TRBD1	TRBV12-3/TRBV12-4	TGTGCCAGCAGTTTCTCCGGACAGGCGTATGCGTCCTACGAGCAGTACTTC	CASSFSGQAYASYEQYF
TRBJ1-6	-	-	TRBV18	TGTGCCAGCTCACCACTCGGCGGTGAGAATTCACCCCTCCACTTT	CASSPLGGENSPLHF
TRBJ2-2	many	-	TRBV30	TGTGCCTGGACCCTGCTCAACACCGGGGAGCTGTTTTTT	CAWTLLNTGELFF
TRBJ1-3	many	-	TRBV30	TGTGCCTGGAGACCTCGGGTCTCTGGAAACACCATATATTTT	CAWRPRVSGNTIYF
TRBJ2-2	-	-	TRBV4-1	TGCGCCAGCAGCCAACTCCGTACAGAGGCTTACACCGGGGAGCTGTTTTTT	CASSQLRTEAYTGELFF
TRBJ1-2	many	TRBD1	TRBV6-5	TGTGCCAGCAGTTCAGGGGGCTCCCACACCTTC	CASSSGGSHTF
TRBJ1-1	many	-	TRBV24-1	TGTGCCACCAGTGATGCAGGGCCTAACACTGAAGCTTTCTTT	CATSDAGPNTEAFF
TRBJ1-2	many	TRBD1	TRBV20-1	TGCAGTGCTAGGATAACCCCGGGACAGGGGAACTATGGCTACACCTTC	CSARITPGQGNYGYTF
TRBJ1-2	many	TRBD1	TRBV2	TGTGCCAGCAGTGAGGGGCAGGGGGCAAACTATGGCTACACCTTC	CASSEGQGANYGYTF
TRBJ2-7	many	TRBD1	TRBV11-2	TGTGCCAGCAGCCGAGGTAGGGGACAGGGCCGGTCCTACGAGCAGTACTTC	CASSRGRGQGRSYEQYF
TRBJ1-5	many	TRBD1	TRBV12-3/TRBV12-4	TGTGCCAGCAGTTCGAGACAGGGAGACCAGCCCCAGCATTTT	CASSSRQGDQPQHF
TRBJ1-1	many	-	TRBV6-1	TGTGCCAGCAGTGAAGCGCGAAGGCGAGCTTTCTTT	CASSEARRRAFF
TRBJ1-1	many	-	TRBV18	TGTGCCAGCTCACCTAGCGAGACAGATAACACTGAAGCTTTCTTT	CASSPSETDNTEAFF
TRBJ1-1	-	-	TRBV10-3	TGTGCCATAGCGGGGGTGACTGAAGCTTTCTTT	CAIAGVTEAFF
TRBJ1-6	many	-	TRBV27	TGTGCCAGCAGTTTGGAGGCACCATCGGGCTTTTCACCCCTCCACTTT	CASSLEAPSGFSPLHF
TRBJ1-1	many	-	TRBV9	TGTGCCAGCAGCAATACTCAGGGCCCGAACACTGAAGCTTTCTTT	CASSNTQGPNTEAFF
TRBJ1-1	few	-	TRBV29-1	TGCAGCGTTGAACTCCGCAGGAGAAACACTGAAGCTTTCTTT	CSVELRRRNTEAFF
TRBJ2-7	many	TRBD1	TRBV4-1	TGCGCCAGCAGCCAGCCGGGACAGGCGACTCGCGAGCAGTACTTC	CASSQPGQATREQYF
TRBJ2-4	-	TRBD1	TRBV7-9	TGTGCCAGCAGCAGCCACGGGACAGGGGGTCCTCGGGACATTAAGTACTTC	CASSSHGTGGPRDIKYF
TRBJ1-1	-	-	TRBV5-1	TGCGCCAGCAGCCGGTACGAGAACACTGAAGCTTTCTTT	CASSRYENTEAFF
TRBJ2-5	many	-	TRBV11-2	TGTGCCAGCAGCTGGGGCGAAGAGACCCAGTACTTC	CASSWGEETQYF
TRBJ2-2	-	TRBD1	TRBV5-5	TGTGCCAGCAGCCAGGGACAGGCTACCGGGGAGCTGTGGTTT	CASSQGQATGELWF
TRBJ1-2	many	-	TRBV15	TGTGCCACCAGCAGGGCAGGGCTTAACTATGGCTACACCTTC	CATSRAGLNYGYTF
TRBJ2-5	few	TRBD1	TRBV28	TGTGCCATACAGGGGTCGGAGACCCAGTACTTC	CAIQGSETQYF
TRBJ2-7	-	-	TRBV4-1	TGCGCCAGCAGCCAAGAAGAGGGTGCCCACGACCACGAGCAGTACTTC	CASSQEEGAHDHEQYF
TRBJ1-2	many	-	TRBV5-1	TGCGCCAGCAGCTCGATGGAGGCTTTCGGCTACACCTTC	CASSSMEAFGYTF
TRBJ1-5	few	-	TRBV20-1	TGCAGTGCTAGAGATTTGGGGCTCGCAGGCTCAGACCAGCCCCAGCATTTT	CSARDLGLAGSDQPQHF
TRBJ2-5	-	TRBD1	TRBV5-1	TGCGCCAGCAGCCAGACAGCCGCCGGGACAGGGAATAGAGATACGGAGACCCAGTACTTC	CASSQTAAGTGNRDTETQYF
TRBJ1-2	many	-	TRBV18	TGTGCCAGCGGAAGGGACGGCAACGATGGCTACACCTTC	CASGRDGNDGYTF
TRBJ2-5	few	-	TRBV3-1	TGTGCCAGCAGCCAAGCTCGTTTTGTCAGTCAAGAGACCCAGTACTTC	CASSQARFVSQETQYF
TRBJ2-7	-	-	TRBV20-1	TGCAGTGCTAGGCACCCCAGCTCCTACGAGCAGTACTTC	CSARHPSSYEQYF
TRBJ2-5	many	TRBD2	TRBV11-3	TGTGCCAGCAGCTTAGTCCGTGGGGTAGCGGGGTACCAAGAGACCCAGTACTTC	CASSLVRGVAGYQETQYF
TRBJ1-5	many	-	TRBV6-1	TGTGCCAGCAGTGAATTCCCGGGACTTCGGGATCAGCCCCAGCATTTT	CASSEFPGLRDQPQHF
TRBJ1-1	many	-	TRBV12-3/TRBV12-4	TGTGCCAGCAGTTTTCCAAGGAAAGTTAACACTGAAGCTTTCTTT	CASSFPRKVNTEAFF
TRBJ1-5	many	TRBD1	TRBV12-3/TRBV12-4	TGTGCCAGCAGGGACAGGCTACAGCCCCAGCATTTT	CASRDRLQPQHF
TRBJ2-7	-	-	TRBV6-2/TRBV6-3	TGTGCCAGCAGTTACTCGATTGGGGGCGGCCTTAAGAGAGTCGAGCAGTACTTC	CASSYSIGGGLKRVEQYF
TRBJ1-5	many	-	TRBV15	TGTGCCACCAGCAGAGGCACGAGTAATGGTCAGCCCCAGCATTTT	CATSRGTSNGQPQHF
TRBJ2-7	many	-	TRBV7-2	TGTGCCAGCAGCATAAGGGACCATTCCTACGAGCAGTACTTC	CASSIRDHSYEQYF
TRBJ2-2	-	TRBD2	TRBV5-6	TGTGCCAGCAGCCGATTCATGGTAACTAGCGGGGGGCCTCCTACCGGGGAGCTGTTTTTT	CASSRFMVTSGGPPTGELFF
TRBJ2-7	-	-	TRBV6-2/TRBV6-3	TGTGCCAGCAGTTACGGAGCCGCTTCCTACGAGCAGTACTTC	CASSYGAASYEQYF
TRBJ2-6	-	-	TRBV12-3/TRBV12-4	TGTGCCAGCAGTGGGGACCCGTCCGGGGCCAACGTCCTGACTTTC	CASSGDPSGANVLTF
TRBJ1-5	-	-	TRBV12-3/TRBV12-4	TGTGCCAGCAGTCCGTTAAACAATCAGCCCCAGCATTTT	CASSPLNNQPQHF
TRBJ1-2	many	TRBD1	TRBV15	TGTGCCACCAGCAGGTCACAGGGGGCGCCGAACTATGGCTACACCTTC	CATSRSQGAPNYGYTF
TRBJ2-7	many	-	TRBV7-8	TGTGCCAGCAGCGAACAGGTTCCCCCCCTCGGCGAGCAGTACTTC	CASSEQVPPLGEQYF
TRBJ2-5	-	TRBD2	TRBV20-1	TGCAGTGGGATTAGCGGGGGAGAGACCCAGTACTTC	CSGISGGETQYF